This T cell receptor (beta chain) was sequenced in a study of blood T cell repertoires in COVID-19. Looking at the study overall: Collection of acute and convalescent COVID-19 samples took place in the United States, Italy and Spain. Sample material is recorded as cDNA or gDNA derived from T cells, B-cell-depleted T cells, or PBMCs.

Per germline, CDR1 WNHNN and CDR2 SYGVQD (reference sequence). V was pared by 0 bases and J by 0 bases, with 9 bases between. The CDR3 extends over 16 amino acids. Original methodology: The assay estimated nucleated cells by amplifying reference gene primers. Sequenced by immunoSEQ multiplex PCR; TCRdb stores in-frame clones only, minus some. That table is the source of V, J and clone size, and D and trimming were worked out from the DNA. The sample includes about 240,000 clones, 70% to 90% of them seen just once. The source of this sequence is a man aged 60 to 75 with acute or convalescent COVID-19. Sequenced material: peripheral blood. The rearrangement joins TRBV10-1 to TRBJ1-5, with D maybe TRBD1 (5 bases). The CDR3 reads CASSESRVYSNQPQHF. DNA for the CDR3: TGCGCCAGCAGTGAGTCCAGGGTTTATAGCAATCAGCCCCAGCATTTT.